Each of the 13 T cell receptor beta chains below was sequenced from the same sample in a study of cytomegalovirus exposure and HLA in healthy donors. With 60 Vbeta and 13 Jbeta primers, the PCR was carried out. Clones were read by immunoSEQ multiplex PCR, and TCRdb kept only the in-frame ones, dropping some. The table has 110,000 or so clones, over 60% seen once; the top ten hold roughly 8%. Sequencing input: PBMCs. The source of these receptors is a man between 18 and 29 years old in good health and CMV-seropositive.

V usage is TRBV4-1 and J usage is TRBJ2-2; possibly TRBD1 for D (5 bases). Trimming removed 4 bases from V and 1 base from J, with 19 bases in between. The germline V gene encodes CDR1 MGHRA and CDR2 YSYEKL. The CDR3 spans 18 residues. CDR3 in DNA: TGCGCCAGCAGCCCTAGGCATACAGGATACGAGAACACCGGGGAGCTGTTTTTT. Its translation is CASSPRHTGYENTGELFF.

There are a few counts of this clone. The chain carries TRBV6-5 and TRBJ2-3, with TRBD2 matching 7 bases. CDR3 length: 13 residues. Per germline, CDR1 MNHEY and CDR2 SVGAGI. Losses at the gene ends were 4 bases for V and 10 bases for J; bases not matched to a gene: 8. The DNA of the CDR3 is TGTGCCAGCAGTTTTGGGGGGGAGCGCGCGCAGTATTTT. Amino acid sequence: CASSFGGERAQYF.

V and J are TRBV4-1 and TRBJ2-1; D gene ambiguous. The CDR3 loop spans 15 amino acids. Germline-derived CDR1 and CDR2 are MGHRA and YSYEKL. V was pared by 0 bases and J by 3 bases, with 9 bases between. Here the CDR3 reads CASSQEFTGYNEQFF. The CDR3 DNA reads as TGCGCCAGCAGCCAAGAGTTCACGGGCTACAATGAGCAGTTCTTC.

The CDR3 spells CASSPRTAYQETQYF. The CDR3 region has the DNA TGTGCCAGCAGCCCCAGGACAGCGTACCAAGAGACCCAGTACTTC. The chain employs TRBV13 and TRBJ2-5, with a possible D match to TRBD1 (6 bases). The CDR3 consists of 15 residues. Trimming took 5 bases from V and 0 from J, leaving 13 bases between them. The germline gives CDR1 PRHDT, CDR2 FYEKMQ (reference sequence).

The J gene is TRBJ2-7, the V gene TRBV6-5; D may be TRBD1 (6 bases). Trimming took 5 bases from V and 4 from J, leaving 12 bases between them. There are 13 residues in the CDR3. Germline V lookup: CDR1 MNHEY, CDR2 SVGAGI. The CDR3 is CASSPGARYEQYF. The CDR3 region has the DNA TGTGCCAGCAGTCCAGGGGCTAGGTACGAGCAGTACTTC.

The chain combines TRBV7-2 with TRBJ2-2, with 8 bases identical to TRBD2. V gave up 5 bases and J gave up 4 bases; unmatched junction bases: 9. This CDR3 spans 16 amino acids. CDR1 and CDR2 (germline): SGHTA, FQGNSA. As DNA, the CDR3 is TGTGCCAGCAGCCTCTCCGGGGGGGTAGGCACCGGGGAGCTGTTTTTT. This translates into CASSLSGGVGTGELFF.

This chain connects TRBV4-2 to TRBJ2-1; the match to TRBD2 covers 7 bases. Germline V gives CDR1 LGHNA, CDR2 YNFKEQ. This CDR3 has 21 amino acids. Losses at the gene ends were 3 bases for V and 6 bases for J; bases not matched to a gene: 26. Here the CDR3 reads CASSQSKGQRGSSTQINEQFF. In DNA, the CDR3 is TGTGCCAGCAGCCAGAGCAAGGGCCAGCGGGGCAGTTCTACACAAATCAATGAGCAGTTCTTC.

This chain uses TRBV2 with TRBJ2-1; the match to TRBD2 covers 9 bases. The CDR3 sequence is 15 residues long. Trimming at V came to 2 bases and at J to 2 bases, leaving 1 base not matched to a gene. CDR1 and CDR2 from the germline V gene are SNHLY and FYNNEI. Here the CDR3 DNA reads TGTGCCAGCAGTGAAAAGCGGGGGGCCTACAATGAGCAGTTCTTC. This codes for CASSEKRGAYNEQFF. Combining the CDR3 with reference TRBV2 and TRBJ2-1 gives the whole variable domain EPEVTQTPSHQVTQMGQEVILRCVPISNHLYFYWYRQILGQKVEFLVSFYNNEISEKSEIFDDQFSVERPDGSNFTLKIRSTKLEDSAMYFCASSEKRGAYNEQFFGPGTRLTVL.

The chain employs TRBV9 and TRBJ2-1, with a tentative D call TRBD1 (6 bases). From germline, CDR1 is SGDLS and CDR2 YYNGEE. The CDR3 has 15 residues. Trimming shortened V by 0 bases and J by 5 bases, and 12 bases separated the two germline ends. CDR3 coding DNA: TGTGCCAGCAGCGTAGGTGGGGGCATCCACAATGAGCAGTTCTTC. Translated: CASSVGGGIHNEQFF.

This chain links TRBV30 with TRBJ1-1; maybe TRBD1 (5 bases). The germline V gene encodes CDR1 GTSNPN and CDR2 SVGIG (reference sequence). The CDR3 is 13 amino acids. Trimming took off 3 bases at V and 3 bases at J, with 11 bases between the two ends. This chain's CDR3 is CAWRAQAYTEAFF. The DNA for the CDR3 is TGTGCCTGGAGGGCACAGGCATACACTGAAGCTTTCTTT.

The chain recombines TRBV7-3 with TRBJ2-3, with D tentatively TRBD2 (5 bases). The CDR3 extends over 18 amino acids. Germline values: CDR1 SGHTA, CDR2 FQGTGA. V was pared by 0 bases and J by 0 bases, with 16 bases between. Here the CDR3 reads CASSLTGPGRRSTDTQYF. The CDR3 coding sequence is TGTGCCAGCAGCTTAACGGGTCCCGGACGGAGGAGCACAGATACGCAGTATTTT.

The chain employs TRBV6-1 and TRBJ2-5; 8 bases are a match to TRBD2. Germline V gene data show CDR1 as MNHNS and CDR2 as SASEGT. Unmatched junction bases numbered 7, after V lost 8 bases and J lost 5 bases. The CDR3 length is 13 residues. In DNA form, the CDR3 reads TGTGCCAGCGGGACTAGTGGCCGGGAGACCCAGTACTTC. It codes for CASGTSGRETQYF.

This clone appeared a few times. The rearrangement joins TRBV28 to TRBJ1-5; the D is unclear. CDR1 MDHEN and CDR2 SYDVKM come from the germline V gene. The CDR3 spans 16 residues. Trimming left V 5 bases short and J 5 bases short, with 19 bases between. The CDR3 region has the DNA TGTGCCAGCAGTACCCCCCGACGGGAGAACCATCAGCCCCAGCATTTT. This translates into CASSTPRRENHQPQHF.